This paragraph covers one T cell receptor (beta chain) sequence. The source of the sample is a study of blood T cell repertoires in COVID-19. The assay was immunoSEQ multiplex PCR, and TCRdb's table has in-frame clones only and misses some. In the table there are about 140,000 clones, approximately 86% of which are singletons. CDR1 and CDR2 (germline): ENHRY, SYGVKD. Trimming took 6 bases from V and 0 from J, leaving 9 bases between them. CDR3 length equals 13 residues. This sequence originates from a woman aged 60-70 years with acute or convalescent COVID-19. The specimen sequenced was peripheral blood. V and J are TRBV10-3 and TRBJ2-7; possible D gene TRBD1, 5 bases. The CDR3 DNA is TGTGCCATCAGGACAGCCTTCTCCTACGAGCAGTACTTC. Its protein is CAIRTAFSYEQYF.